This T cell receptor beta chain was recovered during a study of beta chain features in type 1 diabetes. Broader study findings: Across all four CD4+ subsets, people with type 1 diabetes showed modestly shorter TCRB CDR3s. A pattern of fewer insertions and more deletions at VDJ junctions was seen in type 1 diabetes patients.

Concerning this clone: Its antigen is not identified.

What was sequenced were expressed TCRB transcripts, since all of the isolated RNA had been reverse transcribed. Assay: immunoSEQ multiplex PCR; the TCRdb copy retains only in-frame clones and omits some. The sample carries about 650,000 clones, 12% recorded once. Deletions cut 4 bases from V and 5 bases from J, with 18 bases between. The germline gives CDR1 SGHRS, CDR2 YFSETQ. The CDR3 sequence is 15 residues long. Input material: naive CD4+ T cells from blood. The rearrangement joins TRBV5-1 to TRBJ2-5; D may correspond to TRBD1 or TRBD2 (5 bases each). This sequence was found in a man younger than 45 with type 1 diabetes. The CDR3 protein is CASSLDGDPGETQYF. The DNA of the CDR3 is TGCGCCAGCAGCCTTGACGGGGACCCCGGGGAGACCCAGTACTTC.